The present T cell receptor (beta chain) was sequenced within a study of multiple sclerosis patients with progressive multifocal leukoencephalopathy. Sequenced by immunoSEQ multiplex PCR; TCRdb stores in-frame clones only, minus some. Among about 31,000 clones listed, 80% to 90% were seen once. This CDR3 has 14 residues. Germline lookup yields CDR1 GTSNPN and CDR2 SVGIG (reference sequence). V was trimmed by 3 bases and J by 2 bases, leaving 12 bases between them. The time point is: time of PML onset. Sequenced here: PBMCs, sampled from a patient treated with natalizumab. The receptor was derived from a woman in her thirties or forties with progressive multifocal leukoencephalopathy. The rearrangement links TRBV30 to TRBJ2-3; no reliable D call. In nucleotides, the CDR3 is TGTGCCTGGAGGGTGGCAGTACACACAGATACGCAGTATTTT. Its translation is CAWRVAVHTDTQYF.